Described below is a single TCR beta chain sequence and its context. Antigen unknown. Isolation of CD4+ naive, central memory, regulatory and stem cell-like memory cells was achieved by sorting via CD45RO/CCR7/CD25/CD127/CD95/CD27. Sequenced material consisted of expressed TCRB transcripts (all of the isolated RNA was reverse transcribed). Naive, central memory and regulatory T cell samples averaged roughly 3.5 million reads. The assay was immunoSEQ multiplex PCR, and TCRdb's table has in-frame clones only and misses some. The sample shows 50,000 to 70,000 clones, around 53% of them seen only once. This sample is part of a study of beta chain features in type 1 diabetes. The study's findings and limits: Type 1 diabetes patients showed fewer insertions and more deletions at VDJ junctions. The similarity of naive, central memory and Treg TCRB repertoires appeared greater among patients than among healthy donors. Shortening of TCRB CDR3s, moderate but significant, appeared in all four CD4+ subsets of Type 1 diabetes patients.

CDR1 is MNHNY, CDR2 SVGAGI, per germline (reference sequence). Between the trimmed V and J ends, which lost 0 bases and 3 bases, there was a span of 8 bases. CDR3 size: 14 residues. The chain couples TRBV6-6 to TRBJ1-1; perhaps TRBD1 as D (5 bases). Sequencing was carried out using Tregs from blood. The source of this sequence is a woman aged 40 to 49 with type 1 diabetes. CDR3 loop: CASSYSSGDTEAFF. CDR3 DNA: TGTGCCAGCAGTTACTCGTCGGGGGACACTGAAGCTTTCTTT.